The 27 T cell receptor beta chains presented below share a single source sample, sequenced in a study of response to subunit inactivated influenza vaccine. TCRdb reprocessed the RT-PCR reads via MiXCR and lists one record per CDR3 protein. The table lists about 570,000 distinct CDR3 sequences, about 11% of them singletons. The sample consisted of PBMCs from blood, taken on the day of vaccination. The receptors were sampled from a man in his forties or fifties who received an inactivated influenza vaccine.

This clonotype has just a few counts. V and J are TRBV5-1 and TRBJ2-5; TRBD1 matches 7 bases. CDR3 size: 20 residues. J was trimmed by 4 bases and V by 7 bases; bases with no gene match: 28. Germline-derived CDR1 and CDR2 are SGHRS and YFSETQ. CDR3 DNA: TGCGCCAGCCGCCTTTACATCCCCGGACAGGCTCGATACTACGGAGAGACCCAGTACTTC. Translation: CASRLYIPGQARYYGETQYF.

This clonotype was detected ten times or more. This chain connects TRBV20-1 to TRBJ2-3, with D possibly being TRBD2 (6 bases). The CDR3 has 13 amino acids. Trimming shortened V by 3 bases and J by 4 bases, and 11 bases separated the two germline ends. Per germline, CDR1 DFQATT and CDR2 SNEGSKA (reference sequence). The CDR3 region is CSASSGVPDTQYF. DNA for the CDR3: TGCAGTGCTAGTTCGGGGGTCCCAGATACGCAGTATTTT.

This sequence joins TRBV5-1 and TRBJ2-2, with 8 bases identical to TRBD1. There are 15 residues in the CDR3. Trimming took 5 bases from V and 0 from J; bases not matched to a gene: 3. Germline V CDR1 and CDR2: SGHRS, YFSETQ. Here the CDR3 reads CASSQGAANTGELFF. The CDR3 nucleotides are TGCGCCAGCAGTCAGGGGGCAGCGAACACCGGGGAGCTGTTTTTT.

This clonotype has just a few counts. The CDR3 sequence: CSASGWGASSGANVLTF. The CDR3, as DNA: TGCAGTGCTAGTGGTTGGGGCGCGAGCTCTGGGGCCAACGTCCTGACTTTC. V gene TRBV20-1 combines with J gene TRBJ2-6; possibly TRBD1 for D (5 bases). This CDR3 is 17 amino acids long. The V gene lost 3 bases and the J gene lost 0 bases, with 15 bases spanning the gap. Per germline, CDR1 DFQATT and CDR2 SNEGSKA (reference sequence).

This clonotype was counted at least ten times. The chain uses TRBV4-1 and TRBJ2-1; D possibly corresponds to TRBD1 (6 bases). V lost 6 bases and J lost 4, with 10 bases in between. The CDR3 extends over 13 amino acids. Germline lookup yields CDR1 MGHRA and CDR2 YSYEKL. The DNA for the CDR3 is TGCGCCAGCAGTCAGGGACATTACAATGAGCAGTTCTTC. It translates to CASSQGHYNEQFF.

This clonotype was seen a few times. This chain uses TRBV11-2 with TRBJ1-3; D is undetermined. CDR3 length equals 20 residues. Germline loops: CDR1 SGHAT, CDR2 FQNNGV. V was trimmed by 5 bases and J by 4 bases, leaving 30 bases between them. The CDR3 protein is CASSPSSLASLGRRGNTIYF. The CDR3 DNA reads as TGTGCCAGCAGCCCTTCGTCCCTCGCATCACTCGGACGGCGAGGAAACACCATATATTTT.

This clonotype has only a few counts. The CDR3 spells CASKSGLTSDTQYF. In nucleotides, the CDR3 is TGTGCCAGCAAGAGTGGGCTAACTTCAGATACGCAGTATTTT. The chain carries TRBV2 and TRBJ2-3, with no clear D. The length of the CDR3 is 14 residues. Trimming shortened V by 7 bases and J by 4 bases, and 15 bases separated the two germline ends. CDR1 SNHLY and CDR2 FYNNEI come from the germline V gene.

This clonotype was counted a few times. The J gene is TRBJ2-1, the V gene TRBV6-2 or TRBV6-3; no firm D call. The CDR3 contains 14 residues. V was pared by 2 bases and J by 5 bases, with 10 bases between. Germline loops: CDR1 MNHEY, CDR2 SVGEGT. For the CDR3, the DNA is TGTGCCAGCAGTTACAGACTCCTGAACAATGAGCAGTTCTTC. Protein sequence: CASSYRLLNNEQFF.

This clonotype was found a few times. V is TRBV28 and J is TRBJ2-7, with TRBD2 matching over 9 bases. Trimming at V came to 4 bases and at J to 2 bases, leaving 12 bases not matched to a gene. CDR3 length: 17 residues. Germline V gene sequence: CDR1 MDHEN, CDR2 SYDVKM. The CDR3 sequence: CASSSPLPSGAAYEQYF. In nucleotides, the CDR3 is TGTGCCAGCAGTTCCCCCCTCCCTAGCGGGGCCGCCTACGAGCAGTACTTC.

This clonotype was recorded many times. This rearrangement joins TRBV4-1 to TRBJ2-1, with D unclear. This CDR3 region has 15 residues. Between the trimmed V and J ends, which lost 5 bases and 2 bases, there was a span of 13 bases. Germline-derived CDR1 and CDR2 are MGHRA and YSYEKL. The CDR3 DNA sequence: TGCGCCAGCAGCACCCCAGCTTTCCCCTACAATGAGCAGTTCTTC. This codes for CASSTPAFPYNEQFF.

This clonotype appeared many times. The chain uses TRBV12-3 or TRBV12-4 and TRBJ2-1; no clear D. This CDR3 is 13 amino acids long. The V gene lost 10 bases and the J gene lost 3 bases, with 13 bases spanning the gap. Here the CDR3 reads CATRPDFYNEQFF. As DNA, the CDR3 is TGTGCCACGAGACCTGACTTCTACAATGAGCAGTTCTTC.

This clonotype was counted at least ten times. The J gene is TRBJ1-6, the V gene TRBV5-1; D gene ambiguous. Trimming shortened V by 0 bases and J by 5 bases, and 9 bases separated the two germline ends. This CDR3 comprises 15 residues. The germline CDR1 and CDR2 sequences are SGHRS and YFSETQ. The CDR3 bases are TGCGCCAGCAGCTTGGAAGGGATGAATAATTCACCCCTCCACTTT. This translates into CASSLEGMNNSPLHF.

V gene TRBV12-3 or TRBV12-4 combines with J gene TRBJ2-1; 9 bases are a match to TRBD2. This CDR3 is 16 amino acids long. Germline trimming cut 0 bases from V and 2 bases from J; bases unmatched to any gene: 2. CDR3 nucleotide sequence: TGTGCCAGCAGTTTAGCTAGCGGGAGACCCTACAATGAGCAGTTCTTC. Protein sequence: CASSLASGRPYNEQFF.

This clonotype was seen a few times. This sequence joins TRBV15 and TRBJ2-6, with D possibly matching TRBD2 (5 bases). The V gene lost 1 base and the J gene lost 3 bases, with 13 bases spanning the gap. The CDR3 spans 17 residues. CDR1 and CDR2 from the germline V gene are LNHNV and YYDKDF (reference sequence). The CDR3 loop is CATSRVGLAGGANVLTF. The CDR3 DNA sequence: TGTGCCACCAGCAGAGTGGGCCTAGCAGGTGGGGCCAACGTCCTGACTTTC. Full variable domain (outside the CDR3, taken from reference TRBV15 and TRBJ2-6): DAMVIQNPRYQVTQFGKPVTLSCSQTLNHNVMYWYQQKSSQAPKLLFHYYDKDFNNEADTPDNFQSRRPNTSFCFLDIRSPGLGDTAMYLCATSRVGLAGGANVLTFGAGSRLTVL.

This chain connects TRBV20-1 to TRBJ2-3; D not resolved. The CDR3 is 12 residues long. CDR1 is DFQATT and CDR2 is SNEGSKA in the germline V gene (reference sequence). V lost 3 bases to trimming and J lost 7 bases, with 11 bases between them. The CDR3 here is CSASPATHTQYF. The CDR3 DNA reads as TGCAGTGCTAGTCCCGCGACCCATACGCAGTATTTT.

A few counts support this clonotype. CDR3 amino acids: CSAPPSLNTEAFF. DNA of the CDR3: TGCAGTGCTCCTCCCAGCCTGAACACTGAAGCTTTCTTT. The chain employs TRBV20-1 and TRBJ1-1; D is unclear. The CDR3 sequence is 13 residues long. The V end lost 5 bases, the J end lost 0 bases, and 10 bases lay between the germline ends. Germline-derived CDR1 and CDR2 are DFQATT and SNEGSKA (reference sequence).

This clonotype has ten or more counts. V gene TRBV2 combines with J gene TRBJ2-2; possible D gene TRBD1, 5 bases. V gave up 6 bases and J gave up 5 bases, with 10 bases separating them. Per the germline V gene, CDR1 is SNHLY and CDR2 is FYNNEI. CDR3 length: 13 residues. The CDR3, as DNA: TGTGCCAGCAGCACCCAGGGAACCGGGGAGCTGTTTTTT. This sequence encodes CASSTQGTGELFF. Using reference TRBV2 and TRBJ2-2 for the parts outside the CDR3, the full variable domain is EPEVTQTPSHQVTQMGQEVILRCVPISNHLYFYWYRQILGQKVEFLVSFYNNEISEKSEIFDDQFSVERPDGSNFTLKIRSTKLEDSAMYFCASSTQGTGELFFGEGSRLTVL.

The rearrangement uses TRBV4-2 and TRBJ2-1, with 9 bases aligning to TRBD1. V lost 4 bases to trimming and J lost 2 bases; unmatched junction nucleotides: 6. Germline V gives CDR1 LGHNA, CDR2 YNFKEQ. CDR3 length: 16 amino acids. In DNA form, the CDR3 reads TGTGCCAGCAGCCCATTAACAGGGGGCCCCTACAATGAGCAGTTCTTC. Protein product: CASSPLTGGPYNEQFF.

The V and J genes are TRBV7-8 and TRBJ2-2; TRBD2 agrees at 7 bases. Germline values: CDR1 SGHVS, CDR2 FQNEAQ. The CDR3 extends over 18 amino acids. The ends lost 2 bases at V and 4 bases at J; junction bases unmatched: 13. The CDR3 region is CASSLPHGGSRGTGELFF. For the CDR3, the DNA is TGTGCCAGCAGCTTACCGCACGGCGGGAGTCGCGGCACCGGGGAGCTGTTTTTT.

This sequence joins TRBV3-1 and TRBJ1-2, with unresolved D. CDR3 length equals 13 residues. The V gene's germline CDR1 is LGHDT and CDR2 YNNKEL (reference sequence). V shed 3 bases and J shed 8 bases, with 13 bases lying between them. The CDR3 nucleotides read TGTGCCAGCAGCCACGGGCTGCTCGCGGGCTACACCTTC. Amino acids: CASSHGLLAGYTF.

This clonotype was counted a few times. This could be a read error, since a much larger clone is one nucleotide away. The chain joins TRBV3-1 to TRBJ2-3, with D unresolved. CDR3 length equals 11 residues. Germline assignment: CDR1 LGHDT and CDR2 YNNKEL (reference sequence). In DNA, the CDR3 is TGTGCCAGCAGGCAAGCAGATACGCAGTATTTT. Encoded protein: CASRQADTQYF.

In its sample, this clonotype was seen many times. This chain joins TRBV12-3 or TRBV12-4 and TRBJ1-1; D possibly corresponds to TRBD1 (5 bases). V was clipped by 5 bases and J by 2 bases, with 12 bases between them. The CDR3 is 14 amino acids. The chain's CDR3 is CASSAGTENTEAFF. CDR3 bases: TGTGCCAGCAGTGCTGGGACTGAAAACACTGAAGCTTTCTTT.

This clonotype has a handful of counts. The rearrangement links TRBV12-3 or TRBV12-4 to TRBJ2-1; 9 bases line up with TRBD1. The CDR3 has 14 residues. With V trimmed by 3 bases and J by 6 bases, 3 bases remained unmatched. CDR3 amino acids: CASSLGTGLNEQFF. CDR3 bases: TGTGCCAGCAGTTTGGGGACAGGGCTCAATGAGCAGTTCTTC.

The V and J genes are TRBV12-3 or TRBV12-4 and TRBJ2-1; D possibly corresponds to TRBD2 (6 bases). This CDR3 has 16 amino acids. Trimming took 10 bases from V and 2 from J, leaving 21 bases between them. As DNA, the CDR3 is TGTGCCACGTCTAAACCGGGACTCATCACCTACAATGAGCAGTTCTTC. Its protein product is CATSKPGLITYNEQFF.

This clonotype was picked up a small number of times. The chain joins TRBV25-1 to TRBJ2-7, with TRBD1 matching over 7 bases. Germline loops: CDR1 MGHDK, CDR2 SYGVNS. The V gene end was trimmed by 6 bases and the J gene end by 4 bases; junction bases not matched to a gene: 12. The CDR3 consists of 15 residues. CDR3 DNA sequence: TGTGCCAGCAGGAAGGACGAGGGGGCTCGGTACGAGCAGTACTTC. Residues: CASRKDEGARYEQYF.

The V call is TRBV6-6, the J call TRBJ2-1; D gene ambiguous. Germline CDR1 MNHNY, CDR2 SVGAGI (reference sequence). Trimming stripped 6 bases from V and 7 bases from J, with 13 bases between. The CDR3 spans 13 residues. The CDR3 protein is CASSPNSNNEQFF. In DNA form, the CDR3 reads TGTGCCAGCAGCCCTAATTCTAATAATGAGCAGTTCTTC.

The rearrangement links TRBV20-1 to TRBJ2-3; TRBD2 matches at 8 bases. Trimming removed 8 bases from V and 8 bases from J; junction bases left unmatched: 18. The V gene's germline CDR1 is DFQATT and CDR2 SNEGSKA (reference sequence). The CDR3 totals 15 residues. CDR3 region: CSHASPSGLVGTQYF. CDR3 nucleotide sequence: TGCAGTCACGCGTCGCCTAGCGGGCTGGTGGGTACGCAGTATTTT.